These 14 T cell receptor beta chains were all obtained from the same sample, sequenced in a study of CD4 T cells in relation to SARS-CoV-2 and coronaviruses. The unexposed donors gave CD4+ T cells in about 2010-2019, prior to COVID-19. Isolation of CD4+ T cells took place after about eleven days in culture. Profiling relied on immunoSEQ multiplex PCR, and the TCRdb table lists in-frame clones only, not all of them. The repertoire holds some 16,000 clones, with approximately 80% as singletons. Their recognized antigens are unknown. The sample taken for sequencing was CD4+ T cells from PBMCs, cultured in vitro. The receptors stem from a human donor in good health.

The rearrangement joins TRBV6-5 to TRBJ2-6; D is perhaps TRBD2 (6 bases). The CDR3 extends over 16 amino acids. Germline assignment: CDR1 MNHEY and CDR2 SVGAGI. The V gene lost 0 bases and the J gene lost 2 bases, with 8 bases spanning the gap. This chain's CDR3 is CASSYSGGAGANVLTF. DNA for the CDR3: TGTGCCAGCAGTTACTCGGGGGGAGCTGGGGCCAACGTCCTGACTTTC.

This chain joins TRBV3-1 (or the pseudogene TRBV3-2) and TRBJ2-7; 13 nucleotides match TRBD2. Trimming took 0 bases from V and 4 from J; bases not matched to a gene: 3. Germline V CDR1 and CDR2: LGHDT, YNNKEL (reference sequence). The CDR3 is 16 residues long. In DNA form, the CDR3 reads TGTGCCAGCAGCCAAGAGCGGACTAGCGGGAGTTACGAGCAGTACTTC. It is translated as CASSQERTSGSYEQYF.

The V and J genes are TRBV11-1 and TRBJ1-2, with 8 bases fitting TRBD1. In germline, CDR1 is SGHAT, CDR2 FQDESV (reference sequence). The junction had 10 bases not matched to a gene; V was cut back by 5 bases and J by 5 bases. CDR3 length equals 15 residues. The CDR3 nucleotides read TGTGCCAGCAGCCCCTCGACAGGGGTGGTATATGGCTACACCTTC. This sequence encodes CASSPSTGVVYGYTF.

The chain combines TRBV20-1 with TRBJ2-7; D uncertain. The CDR3 contains 11 residues. V was trimmed by 2 bases and J by 5 bases, leaving 7 bases between them. Germline V gene lookup returns CDR1 DFQATT and CDR2 SNEGSKA (reference sequence). CDR3 protein: CSARMSNEQYF. CDR3 coding DNA: TGCAGTGCTAGAATGTCTAACGAGCAGTACTTC.

This clone came up once. V gene TRBV11-2 combines with J gene TRBJ2-7, with D perhaps TRBD1 (6 bases). The CDR3 extends over 14 amino acids. Trimming left V 0 bases short and J 2 bases short, with 8 bases between. Germline V gene lookup returns CDR1 SGHAT and CDR2 FQNNGV. The CDR3 region has the DNA TGTGCCAGCAGCTTAGATAACAGGGCCTACGAGCAGTACTTC. It is translated as CASSLDNRAYEQYF.

The rearrangement links TRBV27 to TRBJ2-7; tentative D call: TRBD1 (6 bases). V dropped 7 bases and J dropped 1 base, with 17 bases sitting between them. The CDR3 has 15 amino acids. Looked up from germline, CDR1 is MNHEY and CDR2 is SMNVEV (reference sequence). In DNA form, the CDR3 reads TGTGCCAGCAAAAACGCCGGGACAAGATCCTACGAGCAGTACTTC. Its protein product is CASKNAGTRSYEQYF.

The J gene is TRBJ2-1, the V gene TRBV9; D is perhaps TRBD2 (7 bases). The CDR3 runs to 17 residues. Germline V gene data show CDR1 as SGDLS and CDR2 as YYNGEE. V lost 0 bases to trimming and J lost 2 bases, with 15 bases between them. The CDR3, as DNA: TGTGCCAGCAGCGTAGTTCCTGGGAGGGGGGCCTACAATGAGCAGTTCTTC. It specifies CASSVVPGRGAYNEQFF. Combining the CDR3 with reference TRBV9 and TRBJ2-1 gives the whole variable domain DSGVTQTPKHLITATGQRVTLRCSPRSGDLSVYWYQQSLDQGLQFLIQYYNGEERAKGNILERFSAQQFPDLHSELNLSSLELGDSALYFCASSVVPGRGAYNEQFFGPGTRLTVL.

The gene calls are TRBV7-2 and TRBJ1-3; tentative D call: TRBD1 (5 bases). There are 18 residues in the CDR3. V gave up 4 bases and J gave up 0 bases, with 19 bases separating them. Germline V gene data show CDR1 as SGHTA and CDR2 as FQGNSA. CDR3 coding DNA: TGTGCCAGCAGCTCAGAACAACAGGCGCCATTCTCTGGAAACACCATATATTTT. It yields the protein CASSSEQQAPFSGNTIYF.

This clone was picked up a small number of times. The CDR3 loop is CASSQRDSAYEQYF. The CDR3 DNA reads as TGTGCCAGCAGCCAGAGGGACTCAGCCTACGAGCAGTACTTC. The chain recombines TRBV3-1 (or the pseudogene TRBV3-2) with TRBJ2-7; tentatively, D is TRBD2 (6 bases). Trimming cost V 3 bases and J 2 bases, with 11 bases left between them. This CDR3 is built from 14 residues. Germline CDR1 reads LGHDT; CDR2 reads YNNKEL (reference sequence).

The chain uses TRBV10-3 and TRBJ2-1; no definite D call. Germline lookup yields CDR1 ENHRY and CDR2 SYGVKD. The length of the CDR3 is 12 residues. Between the trimmed V and J ends, which lost 4 bases and 4 bases, there was a span of 5 bases. The CDR3 DNA reads TGTGCCATCAGTGGGCCTTACAATGAGCAGTTCTTC. Amino acid sequence: CAISGPYNEQFF.

The rearrangement links TRBV18 to TRBJ2-1, with a possible D match to TRBD1 (6 bases). The CDR3 loop spans 15 amino acids. The germline V and J ends were trimmed by 2 bases and 3 bases, with 11 bases remaining between them. Per the germline V gene, CDR1 is KGHSH and CDR2 is LQKENI. This CDR3 reads CASSPGQFVYNEQFF. CDR3 DNA: TGTGCCAGCTCACCAGGACAGTTTGTCTACAATGAGCAGTTCTTC.

The V gene is TRBV27, the J gene TRBJ1-1; 7 nucleotides agree with TRBD1. The CDR3 has 15 residues. Germline V CDR1 and CDR2: MNHEY, SMNVEV (reference sequence). The V segment lost 5 bases and the J segment 1 base; nucleotides outside the gene matches: 7. CDR3: CASSPRTGGNTEAFF. Written as DNA, the CDR3 is TGTGCCAGCAGTCCCCGGACAGGAGGGAACACTGAAGCTTTCTTT.

The chain recombines TRBV4-2 with TRBJ2-7; 10 bases map to TRBD2. Losses at the gene ends were 0 bases for V and 2 bases for J; bases not matched to a gene: 10. The CDR3 is made up of 18 amino acids. CDR1 is LGHNA and CDR2 is YNFKEQ in the germline V gene. Here the CDR3 reads CASSQDPVGTSVTYEQYF. For the CDR3, the DNA is TGTGCCAGCAGCCAAGACCCGGTGGGGACTAGCGTGACCTACGAGCAGTACTTC.

The chain joins TRBV28 to TRBJ2-2; the D is unclear. In germline, CDR1 is MDHEN, CDR2 SYDVKM. The V end was cut by 2 bases, the J end by 4 bases, with 11 bases between. CDR3 length equals 15 residues. Written as DNA, the CDR3 is TGTGCCAGCAGTTTAGGGGTAAATCCCACCGGGGAGCTGTTTTTT. Translated: CASSLGVNPTGELFF. The full variable domain, with the rest looked up from reference TRBV28 and TRBJ2-2, is DVKVTQSSRYLVKRTGEKVFLECVQDMDHENMFWYRQDPGLGLRLIYFSYDVKMKEKGDIPEGYSVSREKKERFSLILESASTNQTSMYLCASSLGVNPTGELFFGEGSRLTVL.